This T cell receptor (beta chain) was documented in a study of beta chain features in type 1 diabetes. Findings and limits, study-wide: A moderate, significant TCRB CDR3 shortening appeared in type 1 diabetes across four CD4+ subsets.

Sequencing targeted expressed TCRB transcripts, as all isolated RNA had been reverse transcribed. Clones were sequenced by immunoSEQ multiplex PCR, and TCRdb holds only the in-frame ones, with some missing. The data hold a few hundred thousand clones, with 8% to 10% observed a single time. Points on this clone: The antigen is unknown.

The CDR3 length is 16 residues. Germline-derived CDR1 and CDR2 are SGHNT and YYREEE (reference sequence). J gave up 0 bases and V 0 bases, and 2 bases lay outside the gene matches. The sample taken for sequencing was central memory CD4+ T cells from blood. The receptor comes from a man younger than 40 with type 1 diabetes. The J gene is TRBJ2-3, the V gene TRBV5-4; TRBD2 aligns across 9 bases. CDR3 region: CASSLALAGSTDTQYF. The CDR3 coding sequence is TGTGCCAGCAGCTTGGCTCTAGCGGGAAGCACAGATACGCAGTATTTT.